This is a list of T cell receptor beta chains from one sample in a study of blood T cell repertoires in COVID-19. Here immunoSEQ multiplex PCR was the method, and the copy in TCRdb shows in-frame clones only, minus some. The table shows about 160,000 clones, with less than 85% occurring only once. Sample: PBMCs or T cells enriched from blood (not recorded which). The receptors come from a woman aged 45 to 65 who had recovered from COVID-19. CDR3s include the opening cysteine and the closing phenylalanine or tryptophan. The order of the fields is V gene, J gene, clone size, CDR3 protein. Not all rows give a size; the values are once, few, many and, for expanded clones, a class.

>TRBV19|TRBJ2-1|-
CASSVIAGGRHEQFF
>TRBV7-2|TRBJ2-1|-
CASSLAAEPHEQFF
>TRBV9|TRBJ1-1|-
CASSGDTTEAFF
>TRBV28|TRBJ1-1|-
CASSYPPGNTEAFF
>TRBV19|TRBJ1-2|-
CASRIGSYGYTF
>TRBV11-2|TRBJ1-5|-
CASSSQGRNQPQHF
>TRBV30|TRBJ2-1|-
CAQTSGGEEQFF
>TRBV19|TRBJ2-5|-
CASTTGDSRGETQYF
>TRBV30|TRBJ2-3|once
CAWSVLLADTDTQYF
>TRBV28|TRBJ1-2|-
CASSSGLPFYGYTF
>TRBV4-2|TRBJ1-2|once
CASSGSETGKRSYTF
>TRBV10-3|TRBJ1-1|-
CAISESIERSGAFF
>TRBV19|TRBJ2-1|once
CASSGGLGEYNEQFF
>TRBV7-9|TRBJ1-2|-
CASSSQGRYGYTF
>TRBV12-5|TRBJ2-3|-
CASGPNRVLTDTQYF
>TRBV9|TRBJ1-4|-
CASSVGGDNEKLFF
>TRBV3-1/TRBV3-2|TRBJ2-5|-
CASSSFRGEETQYF
>TRBV10-3|TRBJ1-2|once
CATRDRDDYGYTF
>TRBV21-1|TRBJ2-1|-
CASTKTSGTIYNEQFF
>TRBV6-1|TRBJ2-1|few
CASSEGTAPGEQFF
>TRBV23-1|TRBJ1-6|-
CASSQSSGCLPSSYNSPLHF
>TRBV6-1|TRBJ2-1|-
CASSELWSSGRSEQFF
>TRBV7-8|TRBJ2-5|-
CASSQTSLGETQYF
>TRBV27|TRBJ2-1|-
CASTGGLAGYNEQFF
>TRBV5-1|TRBJ2-3|-
CASSVAGIHYDPSQYF
>TRBV9|TRBJ1-2|-
CASSGQGWRNYGYTF
>TRBV7-8|TRBJ1-2|-
CASSLTTGALNYGYTF
>TRBV4-1|TRBJ1-5|-
CASSQDPPSGGAQHF
>TRBV28|TRBJ1-1|-
CASRLTETEAFF
>TRBV7-7|TRBJ1-1|-
CGQGNTEAFF
>TRBV9|TRBJ2-2|-
CASSSRTSGSGELFF
>TRBV2|TRBJ1-1|-
CAMGQDTEAFF
>TRBV30|TRBJ1-2|-
CAWSPGTALRTF
>TRBV12-3/TRBV12-4|TRBJ1-2|-
CASSFSGVGGYTF
>TRBV28|TRBJ2-6|-
CASSPRGAGANVLTF
>TRBV30|TRBJ2-2|-
CAWRGGLVGTGELFF
>TRBV12-3/TRBV12-4|TRBJ2-2|few
CAINSNTGELFF
>TRBV25-1|TRBJ2-1|-
CASSETTGYNEQFF
>TRBV19|TRBJ1-6|few
CASIAGNNSPLHF
>TRBV14|TRBJ1-5|-
CASSRQDFQPQHF
>TRBV4-1|TRBJ2-6|few
CASSQEGGGAGANVLTF